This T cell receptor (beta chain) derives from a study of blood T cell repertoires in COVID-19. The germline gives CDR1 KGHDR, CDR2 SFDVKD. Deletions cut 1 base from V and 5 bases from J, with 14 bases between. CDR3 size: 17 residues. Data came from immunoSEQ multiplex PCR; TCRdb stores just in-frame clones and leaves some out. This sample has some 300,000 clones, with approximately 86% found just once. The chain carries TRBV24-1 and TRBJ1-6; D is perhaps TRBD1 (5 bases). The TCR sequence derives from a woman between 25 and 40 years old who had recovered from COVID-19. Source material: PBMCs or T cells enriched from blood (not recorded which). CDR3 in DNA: TGTGCCACCAGTGATTTATGGGTGGGGCTCCATAATTCACCCCTCCACTTT. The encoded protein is CATSDLWVGLHNSPLHF.